The clone carrying this T cell receptor (beta chain) occurred many times. The antigen remains undetermined. TCRdb reprocessed the reads with MiXCR, giving one entry per CDR3 protein. Altogether more than 500,000 distinct CDR3 sequences are present, approximately 17% being singletons, with the ten largest covering under 30%. This sample stems from a study of T cell repertoires in cytomegalovirus infection. Study at large: Both a matching HLA type and CMV infection were indicated by public TCR beta signatures. Study findings and constraints: Carriage of CMV together with the relevant HLA was identifiable through cumulative public TCR beta family frequency. Dominating the ex vivo response were TCR beta clonotypes that were CMV-specific and HLA-C-restricted.

The CDR3 is made up of 14 amino acids. Germline V CDR1 and CDR2: MNHNS, SASEGT. Trimming stripped 1 base from V and 6 bases from J, with 10 bases between. The rearrangement uses TRBV6-1 and TRBJ2-1, with D possibly called TRBD1 or TRBD2 (5 bases each). The origin of this receptor is a human donor in good health (CMV status not recorded). Some clones in this sample may be carry-over from other donors' samples. The specimen was CD8+ T cells from PBMCs. Written as DNA, the CDR3 is TGTGCCAGCAGTGAAGTTTGGGGGAGCAATGAGCAGTTCTTC. As protein: CASSEVWGSNEQFF.